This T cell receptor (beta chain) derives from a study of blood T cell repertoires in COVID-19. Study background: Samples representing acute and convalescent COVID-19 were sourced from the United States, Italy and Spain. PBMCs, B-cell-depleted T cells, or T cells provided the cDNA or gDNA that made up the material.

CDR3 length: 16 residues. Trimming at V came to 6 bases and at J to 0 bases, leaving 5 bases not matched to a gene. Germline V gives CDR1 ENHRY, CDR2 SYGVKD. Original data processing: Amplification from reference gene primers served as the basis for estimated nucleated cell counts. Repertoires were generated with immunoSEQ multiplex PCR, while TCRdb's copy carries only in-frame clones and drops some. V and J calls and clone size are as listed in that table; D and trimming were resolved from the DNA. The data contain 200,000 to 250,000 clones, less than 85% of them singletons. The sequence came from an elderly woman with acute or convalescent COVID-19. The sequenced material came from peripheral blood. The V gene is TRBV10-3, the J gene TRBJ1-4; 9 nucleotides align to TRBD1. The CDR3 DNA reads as TGTGCCATCAGCCGGGACAGGGTTTCAACTAATGAAAAACTGTTTTTT. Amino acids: CAISRDRVSTNEKLFF.